This TCR beta chain was captured by sequencing in a study of T cells in Graves' hyperthyroidism and ophthalmopathy. Study context: Peripheral blood was drawn at first diagnosis, prior to all treatment.

Points from the study as a whole: A model of 13 V-J pairs discriminated ophthalmopathy from stable hyperthyroidism.

Researchers took RNA transcripts and amplified the TCR beta CDR3 regions from them. An initial round of RT-PCR targeting the TCR CDR3 relied on the HTBI primer set. TCRdb re-called the multiplex PCR reads with MiXCR, one entry per CDR3 protein. Seen here are nearly 750,000 distinct CDR3 sequences, just over 35% observed once, and the top ten hold roughly 30%. Comment on this clonotype: Its matching antigen is unknown.

Per germline, CDR1 SGHRS and CDR2 YFSETQ. The CDR3 runs to 16 residues. The V and J ends lost 4 bases and 5 bases respectively, with 21 bases between them. V gene TRBV5-1 combines with J gene TRBJ1-2, with D perhaps TRBD1 (6 bases). The sample taken for sequencing was blood. The source is a woman in her forties with Graves' hyperthyroidism. As DNA, the CDR3 is TGCGCCAGCAGCGGGCAAGGGGGTGGGGCAGTTTATGGCTACACCTTC. Amino acids: CASSGQGGGAVYGYTF.